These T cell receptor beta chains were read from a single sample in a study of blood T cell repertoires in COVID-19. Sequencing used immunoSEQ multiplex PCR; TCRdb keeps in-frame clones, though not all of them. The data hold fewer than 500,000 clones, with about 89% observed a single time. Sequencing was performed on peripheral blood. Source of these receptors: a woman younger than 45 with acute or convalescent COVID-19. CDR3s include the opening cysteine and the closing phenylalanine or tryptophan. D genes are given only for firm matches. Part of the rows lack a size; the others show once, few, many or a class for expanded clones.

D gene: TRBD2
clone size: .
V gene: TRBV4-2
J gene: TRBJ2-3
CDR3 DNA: TGTGCCAGCAGCATTGGAGCGGGGGGGCCTACAGATACGCAGTATTTT
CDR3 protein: CASSIGAGGPTDTQYF

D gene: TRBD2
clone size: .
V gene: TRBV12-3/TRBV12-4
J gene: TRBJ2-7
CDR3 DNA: TGTGCCAGCAGTGCTGGGACTAGCAACGAGCAGTACTTC
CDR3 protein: CASSAGTSNEQYF

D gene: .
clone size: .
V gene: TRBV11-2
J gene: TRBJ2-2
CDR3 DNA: TGTGCCAGCAGCTTAGTTCTCCTCGGGGCCGGGGAGCTGTTTTTT
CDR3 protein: CASSLVLLGAGELFF

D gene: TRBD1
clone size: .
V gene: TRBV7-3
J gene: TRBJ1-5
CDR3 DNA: TGTGCCAGCAGTTCAACTCCCCGGGACAGAGGCAATCAGCCCCAGCATTTT
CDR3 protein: CASSSTPRDRGNQPQHF

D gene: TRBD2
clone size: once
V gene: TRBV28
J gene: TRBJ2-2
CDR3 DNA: TGTGCCAGCAGTGAGGGACTAGCGGGTACCGGGGAGCTGTTTTTT
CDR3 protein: CASSEGLAGTGELFF

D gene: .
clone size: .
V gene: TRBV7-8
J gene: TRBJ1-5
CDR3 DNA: TGTGCCAGCAGACAGGGTCGTTCCGATCAGCCCCAGCATTTT
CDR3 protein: CASRQGRSDQPQHF

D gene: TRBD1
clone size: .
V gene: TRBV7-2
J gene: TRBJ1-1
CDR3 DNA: TGTGCCAGCAGCCCCCGGACAGGGAACACTGAAGCTTTCTTT
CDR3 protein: CASSPRTGNTEAFF

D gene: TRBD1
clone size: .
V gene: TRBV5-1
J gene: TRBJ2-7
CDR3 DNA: TGCGCCAGCAGCTTAGATACCCGGACAGGGGGCTACGAGCAGTACTTC
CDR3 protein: CASSLDTRTGGYEQYF

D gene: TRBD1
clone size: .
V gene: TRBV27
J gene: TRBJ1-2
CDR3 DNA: TGTGCCAGCAGAGGACTCGGGACAGGGGGTAACGGCTACACCTTC
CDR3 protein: CASRGLGTGGNGYTF

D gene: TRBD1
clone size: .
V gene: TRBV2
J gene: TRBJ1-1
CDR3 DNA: TGTGCCAGCAGTGAACGGGACAGCATGAACACTGAAGCTTTCTTT
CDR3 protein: CASSERDSMNTEAFF

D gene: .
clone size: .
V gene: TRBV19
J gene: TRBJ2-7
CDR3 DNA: TGTGCCAGTAGTAGAGGGTCCGGCGAGCAGTACTTC
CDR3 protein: CASSRGSGEQYF

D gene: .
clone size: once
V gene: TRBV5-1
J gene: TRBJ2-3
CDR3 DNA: TGCGCCAGCAGCTTGGCGCGGACAGTAACAGATACGCAGTATTTT
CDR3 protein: CASSLARTVTDTQYF

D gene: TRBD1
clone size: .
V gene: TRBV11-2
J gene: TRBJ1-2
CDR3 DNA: TGTGCCAGCAGACTCGGGACAGGACATGGCTACACCTTC
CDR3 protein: CASRLGTGHGYTF

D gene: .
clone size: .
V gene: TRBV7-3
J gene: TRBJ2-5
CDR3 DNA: TGTGCCAGCAGACCGACAGTGGGAGAGACCCAGTACTTC
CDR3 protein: CASRPTVGETQYF

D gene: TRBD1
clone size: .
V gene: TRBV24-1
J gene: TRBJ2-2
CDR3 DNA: TGTGCCACCAGTGGCCACAGGGGGCGAAGTACCACCGGGGAGCTGTTTTTT
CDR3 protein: CATSGHRGRSTTGELFF

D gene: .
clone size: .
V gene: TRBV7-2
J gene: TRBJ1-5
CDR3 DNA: TGTGCCAGCAGCTTCCAGCGGGGCAAGGAGCCCCAGCATTTT
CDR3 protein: CASSFQRGKEPQHF

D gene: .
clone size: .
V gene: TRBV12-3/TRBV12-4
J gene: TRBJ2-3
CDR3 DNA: TGTGCCAGCAGTCTCAGGGTAGATACGCAGTATTTT
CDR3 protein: CASSLRVDTQYF

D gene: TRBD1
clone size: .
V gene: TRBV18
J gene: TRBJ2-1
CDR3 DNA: TGTGCCAGCTCACCACCGGGACAGCGGAGCTCCTACAATGAGCAGTTCTTC
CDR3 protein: CASSPPGQRSSYNEQFF

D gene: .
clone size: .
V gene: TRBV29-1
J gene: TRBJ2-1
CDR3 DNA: TGCAGCGTTGAAGAGTATCTGGGAGCAATGCGGTTCTTC
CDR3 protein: CSVEEYLGAMRFF

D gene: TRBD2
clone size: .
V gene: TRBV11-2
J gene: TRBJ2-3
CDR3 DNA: TGTGCCAGCAGCCCACACGGGGGGGCTGCAGATACGCAGTATTTT
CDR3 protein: CASSPHGGAADTQYF

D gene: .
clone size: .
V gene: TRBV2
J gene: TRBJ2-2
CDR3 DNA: TGTGCCAGCAGTCCCGACTCGAACACCGGGGAGCTGTTTTTT
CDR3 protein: CASSPDSNTGELFF

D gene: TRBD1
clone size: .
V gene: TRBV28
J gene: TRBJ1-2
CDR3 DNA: TGTGCCAGCAGTTTGGACAGGTCCGGCTACACCTTC
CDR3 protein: CASSLDRSGYTF

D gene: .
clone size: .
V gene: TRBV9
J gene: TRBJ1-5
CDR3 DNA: TGTGCCAGCAGCGTAGGATCCGGGGGCAATCAGCCCCAGCATTTT
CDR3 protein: CASSVGSGGNQPQHF

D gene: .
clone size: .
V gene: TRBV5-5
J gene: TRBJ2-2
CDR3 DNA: TGTGCCAGCAGCTTGTATTTGGCGGACACCGGGGAGCTGTTTTTT
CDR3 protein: CASSLYLADTGELFF

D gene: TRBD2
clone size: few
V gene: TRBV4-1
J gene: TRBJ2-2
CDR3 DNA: TGCGCCAGCAGCATACTACCGGGACTAGCGGGGGGCCGGAACACCGGGGAGCTGTTTTTT
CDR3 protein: CASSILPGLAGGRNTGELFF

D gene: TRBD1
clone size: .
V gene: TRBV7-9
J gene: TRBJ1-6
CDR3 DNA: TGTGCCAGCAGCTTAACGGCCTCTACAGGGGATTCACCCCTCCACTTT
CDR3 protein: CASSLTASTGDSPLHF

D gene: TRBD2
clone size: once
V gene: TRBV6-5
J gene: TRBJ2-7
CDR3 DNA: TGTGCCAGCACTGGGACTAGGCTAACCTACGAGCAGTACTTC
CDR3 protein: CASTGTRLTYEQYF

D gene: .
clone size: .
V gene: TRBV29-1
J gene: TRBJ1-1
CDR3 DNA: TGCAGCGTTGAGGTACCAGGGGATACCACTGAAGCTTTCTTT
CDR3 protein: CSVEVPGDTTEAFF

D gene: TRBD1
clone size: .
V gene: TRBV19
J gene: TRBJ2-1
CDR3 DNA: TGTGCCAGTAGGTCGACGGGACAGGGGAGAGATGAGCAGTTCTTC
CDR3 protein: CASRSTGQGRDEQFF

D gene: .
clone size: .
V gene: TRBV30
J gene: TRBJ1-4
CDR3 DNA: TGTGCCTTCAGGCAGATGAATGAAAAACTGTTTTTT
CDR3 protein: CAFRQMNEKLFF

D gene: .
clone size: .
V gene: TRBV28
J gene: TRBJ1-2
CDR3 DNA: TGTGCCAGCAGTTTCGGCGGAACACCCCTTAACTATGGCTACACCTTC
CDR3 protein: CASSFGGTPLNYGYTF

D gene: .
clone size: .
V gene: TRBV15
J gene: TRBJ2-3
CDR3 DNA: TGTGCCACCAGCAACCTTCAGGATACGCAGTATTTT
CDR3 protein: CATSNLQDTQYF

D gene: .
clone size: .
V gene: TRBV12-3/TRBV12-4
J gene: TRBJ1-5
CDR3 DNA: TGTGCCAGCAAGAGGGCCTCTAATCAGCCCCAGCATTTT
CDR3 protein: CASKRASNQPQHF

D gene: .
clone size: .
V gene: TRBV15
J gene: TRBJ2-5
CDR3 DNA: TGTGCCACCAGCAGAGATGTAGGAGCCAAAGAGACCCAGTACTTC
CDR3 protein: CATSRDVGAKETQYF

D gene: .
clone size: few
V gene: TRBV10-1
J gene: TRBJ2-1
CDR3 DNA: TGCGCCAGCGACAGATCAAGAATTAATGAGCAGTTCTTC
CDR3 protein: CASDRSRINEQFF